This record concerns one T cell receptor beta chain sequence. Its specific antigen is unknown. The input lacks base qualities; no much larger clone sits a single base away. The data stem from a study of ipilimumab plus nivolumab after autologous stem cell transplantation (dated by TCRdb to the early 2020s). Turning to the overall study: A median of roughly five ipilimumab doses and under ten nivolumab doses was received by trial patients. The DLBCL cohort included primary refractory and relapsed disease, with 18-month progression-free survival of around 86% and 29% respectively. The trial enrolled patients with high-risk diffuse large B cell lymphoma, mature T cell lymphoma, or multiple myeloma undergoing autologous transplant. Thirty-five patients made up the trial's intent-to-treat population.

Starting 14 to 28 days after the autologous transplant, patients began checkpoint therapy, which included ipilimumab at 1 mg/kg intravenously on day 1 of selected weeks. Nivolumab was administered at 3 mg/kg intravenously on day 1 of weeks 1, 4, 7, 10, and every two weeks through week 26. Combined checkpoint inhibition with ipilimumab and nivolumab as consolidation after autologous stem cell transplantation was tested in a Phase Ib clinical trial. From the cysteine through the phenylalanine, the CDR3 covers 16 amino acids. Solely the CDR3 DNA is kept, with 48 bases framed from the first base. CDR1 and CDR2 are drawn from the germline V gene: WSHSY, SAAADI. The V end gives up 6 bases and the J end 4 bases, leaving 8 bases in the junction not matched to a gene. Library method: the immunoSEQ multiplex PCR assay. Imported from immuneACCESS, the table was reduced by TCRdb to in-frame sequences with V and J called. These copies leave out some clones; in studies compared against another copy, an unresolved V gene accounts for under half, and the cause of the remainder is not known. Present in this sample are about 24,000 clones, 86% of which were seen just once. The leading ten clones occupy around 5% of the sample.

Study-wide conclusions, independent of this receptor: The authors concluded that, as post-transplant consolidation, combined checkpoint inhibition appeared tolerable. According to the authors, a biologic rationale for studying the approach further came from T cell receptor repertoire, regulatory T cell phenotype and gut microbiota profiles.

The specimen comprised PBMCs, sampled in a trial of ipilimumab plus nivolumab as post-transplant consolidation. The receptor was derived from a male donor with diffuse large B-cell lymphoma. The rearranged segments are TRBV10-2 and TRBJ2-6, with 8 bases matching TRBD2. CDR3 protein: CASRAAGGAGANVLTF. At the DNA level, the sequence is TGCGCCAGCAGGGCCGCGGGGGGCGCAGGGGCCAACGTCCTGACTTTC.